This TCR beta chain comes out of a study of blood T cell repertoires in COVID-19. Looking at the study overall: Samples came from the United States, Italy and Spain, spanning acute and convalescent COVID-19. T cells, B-cell-depleted T cells, or PBMCs supplied cDNA or gDNA.

In germline, CDR1 is SGHAT, CDR2 FQNNGV. The V and J ends lost 5 bases and 3 bases respectively, with 17 bases between them. The CDR3 length is 15 residues. Generated by immunoSEQ multiplex PCR, the TCRdb table keeps only in-frame clones and is missing some. The sample has 540,000 or so clones, roughly 89% seen once. The sequenced sample consisted of peripheral blood. This receptor was taken from a woman aged 45-60 years with COVID-19, enrolled during active disease. The chain couples TRBV11-2 to TRBJ2-7; the D gene is possibly TRBD2 (6 bases). CDR3 bases: TGTGCCAGCAGCGTAGGTGGAGGGTTTGGCTACGAGCAGTACTTC. This encodes CASSVGGGFGYEQYF. The whole variable domain, filled in from reference TRBV11-2 and TRBJ2-7, reads EAGVAQSPRYKIIEKRQSVAFWCNPISGHATLYWYQQILGQGPKLLIQFQNNGVVDDSQLPKDRFSAERLKGVDSTLKIQPAKLEDSAVYLCASSVGGGFGYEQYFGPGTRLTVT.